The 10 T cell receptor beta chains given below trace back to one sample, sequenced in a study of molecular identifiers for immune sequencing clone quantification. TCRdb re-derived calls from the PCR reads in MiXCR, one entry per CDR3 protein. Here the sample spans 400,000 to 600,000 distinct CDR3 sequences, around 23% being singletons. Sequenced material: naive CD8+ T cells from blood, with Jurkat cell RNA spiked in. Subset in this sample: FACS-sorted CD8+CD4-CCR7+CD45RA+ naive T cells. These receptors originate from a human donor in good health. Some libraries in this study had Jurkat cell RNA spiked in.

About this clonotype itself: A much larger clone differs from this one at a single base, so this may be a read error. V and J are TRBV5-1 and TRBJ2-1, with TRBD2 matching 11 bases. CDR1 is SGHRS and CDR2 is YFSETQ in the germline V gene. CDR3 length equals 19 residues. The CDR3: CASSPAVAGGVYSYNERFF. CDR3 nucleotide sequence: TGCGCCAGCAGCCCAGCCGTAGCGGGAGGGGTTTACTCCTACAATGAGCGGTTCTTC.

This clonotype was seen a few times. The rearrangement uses TRBV4-3 and TRBJ2-5; 8 bases are a match to TRBD1. V lost 0 bases, J lost 5 bases, and 5 bases stayed unmatched. The length of the CDR3 is 15 residues. CDR1 LGHNA and CDR2 YSLEER come from the germline V gene. The CDR3 loop is CASSQDQGAGETQYF. In DNA, the CDR3 is TGCGCCAGCAGCCAAGACCAGGGGGCTGGTGAGACCCAGTACTTC.

The gene calls are TRBV27 and TRBJ1-1, with TRBD1 matching 8 bases. V gave up 5 bases and J gave up 11 bases; unmatched junction bases: 10. The CDR3 is 13 residues long. CDR1 is MNHEY, CDR2 SMNVEV, per germline (reference sequence). The CDR3 spells CASSPRTGFQAFF. DNA for the CDR3: TGTGCCAGCAGTCCCAGGACAGGGTTTCAGGCTTTCTTT.

There are many counts of this clonotype. The rearrangement links TRBV6-6 to TRBJ1-5; TRBD1 might be the D (6 bases). Germline lookup yields CDR1 MNHNY and CDR2 SVGAGI (reference sequence). The CDR3 runs to 13 residues. V lost 8 bases to trimming and J lost 6 bases, with 14 bases between them. The CDR3 protein is CASASGVIQPQHF. In DNA, the CDR3 is TGTGCCAGCGCGTCAGGGGTTATTCAGCCCCAGCATTTT.

For this clonotype: The junction does not match germline at one end; this may be a read error. The J gene is TRBJ2-7, the V gene TRBV11-2; D might be TRBD1 or TRBD2, each matching 5 bases. The germline V gene encodes CDR1 SGHAT and CDR2 FQNNGV. This CDR3 comprises 13 residues. CDR3 region: CASSPGTAYEQCF. The CDR3 DNA is TGTGCCAGCAGCCCCGGGACCGCCTACGAGCAGTGCTTC.

This clonotype came up a few times. The chain uses TRBV19 and TRBJ2-5; 8 nucleotides align to TRBD1. V shed 6 bases, J shed 3 bases, and the junction held 15 bases outside the gene matches. This CDR3 contains 17 residues. From germline, CDR1 is LNHDA and CDR2 SQIVND (reference sequence). CDR3 coding DNA: TGTGCCAGTAGCCAACCAGACAGGGGCCTATCTAAAGAGACCCAGTACTTC. Translated: CASSQPDRGLSKETQYF.

Turning to this clonotype: Sequence at one end of the junction differs from germline and may be a read error. The V call is TRBV19, the J call TRBJ2-4; 9 bases match TRBD2. There are 18 residues in the CDR3. The V gene's germline CDR1 is LNHDA and CDR2 SQIVND (reference sequence). CDR3 region: CTSSETGLSGRLLNIQYF. The DNA for the CDR3 is TGTACCAGTAGTGAGACAGGGCTTAGCGGGAGACTTTTAAACATTCAGTACTTC.

This chain connects TRBV20-1 to TRBJ2-7; perhaps TRBD1 as D (5 bases). The CDR3 contains 13 residues. V lost 2 bases to trimming and J lost 6 bases, with 14 bases between them. The germline gives CDR1 DFQATT, CDR2 SNEGSKA (reference sequence). CDR3 amino acids: CSARWGDPREQYF. The DNA for the CDR3 is TGCAGTGCTAGATGGGGCGACCCCCGCGAGCAGTACTTC.

This chain joins TRBV12-3 or TRBV12-4 and TRBJ2-7, with D perhaps TRBD1 or TRBD2 (5 bases each). The V and J ends lost 7 bases and 0 bases respectively, with 19 bases between them. The CDR3 contains 16 residues. The CDR3 nucleotides are TGTGCCAGCACCCTCCCCGATAGGGACCCCTCCTACGAGCAGTACTTC. Translating it yields CASTLPDRDPSYEQYF.

The chain is built from TRBV11-2 and TRBJ2-7, with D tentatively TRBD1 or TRBD2 (6 bases each). The CDR3 has 15 residues. Trimming removed 4 bases from V and 3 bases from J, with 16 bases in between. Germline V CDR1 and CDR2: SGHAT, FQNNGV. In nucleotides, the CDR3 is TGTGCCAGCAGCTCAGGTCCGGGGGCGAGCTACGAGCAGTACTTC. Translating gives CASSSGPGASYEQYF.